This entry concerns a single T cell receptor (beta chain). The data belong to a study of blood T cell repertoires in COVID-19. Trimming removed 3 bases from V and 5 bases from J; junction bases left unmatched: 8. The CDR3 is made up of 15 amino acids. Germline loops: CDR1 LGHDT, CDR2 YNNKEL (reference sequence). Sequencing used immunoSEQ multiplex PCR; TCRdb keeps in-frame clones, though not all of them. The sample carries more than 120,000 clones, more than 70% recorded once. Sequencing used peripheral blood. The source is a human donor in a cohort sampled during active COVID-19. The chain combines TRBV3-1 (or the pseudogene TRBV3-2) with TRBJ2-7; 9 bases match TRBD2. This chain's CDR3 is CASSHGAGGLNEQYF. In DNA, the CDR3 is TGTGCCAGCAGCCACGGGGCGGGGGGGCTGAACGAGCAGTACTTC.